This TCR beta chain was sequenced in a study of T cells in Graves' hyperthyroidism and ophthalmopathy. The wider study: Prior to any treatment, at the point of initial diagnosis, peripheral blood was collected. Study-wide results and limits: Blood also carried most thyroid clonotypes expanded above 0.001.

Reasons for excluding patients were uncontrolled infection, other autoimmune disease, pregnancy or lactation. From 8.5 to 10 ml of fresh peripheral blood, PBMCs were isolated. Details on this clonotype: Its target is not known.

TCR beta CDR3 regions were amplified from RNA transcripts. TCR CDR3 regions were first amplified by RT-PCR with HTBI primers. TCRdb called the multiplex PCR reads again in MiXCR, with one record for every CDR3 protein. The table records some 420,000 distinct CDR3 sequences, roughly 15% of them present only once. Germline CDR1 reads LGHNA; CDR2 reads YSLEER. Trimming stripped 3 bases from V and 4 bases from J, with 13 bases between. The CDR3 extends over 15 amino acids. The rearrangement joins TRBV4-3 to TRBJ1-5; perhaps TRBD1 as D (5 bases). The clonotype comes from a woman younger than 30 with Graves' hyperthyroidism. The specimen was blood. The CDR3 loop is CASSQDGGYNQPQHF. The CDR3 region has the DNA TGCGCCAGCAGCCAGGACGGGGGGTATAATCAGCCCCAGCATTTT.